The 30 T cell receptor beta chains listed next were all sequenced from one sample in a study of blood T cells in healthy people across ages. Through a sample-barcoded 5' primer and a J-beta primer mix, a second PCR was run for roughly 6 to 11 cycles. Each CDR3 protein is one row after TCRdb ran MiXCR on the 5' RACE reads. The sample has some 670,000 distinct CDR3 sequences, around 50% seen once; the top ten hold approximately 15%. Sequencing was performed on blood. The receptors derive from a woman aged 80 or older in good health.

Of note for this clonotype: A much larger clone sits a single nucleotide away, making a read error possible. The genes are TRBV20-1 and TRBJ2-1, with D perhaps TRBD2 (6 bases). The closer fit of TRBJ2-7 to the DNA end suggests the J call may be wrong. The CDR3 spans 14 residues. The germline gives CDR1 DFQATT, CDR2 SNEGSKA (reference sequence). This CDR3 is CSASPPTSAKEQYF. The CDR3 region has the DNA TGCAGTGCTTCTCCGCCGACTAGTGCCAAGGAGCAGTACTTC.

The chain is built from TRBV11-2 and TRBJ2-6; D is unresolved. Trimming removed 2 bases from V and 2 bases from J, with 7 bases in between. There are 15 residues in the CDR3. CDR1 is SGHAT and CDR2 is FQNNGV in the germline V gene. The CDR3 reads CASSLLRAGANVLTF. The CDR3 DNA reads as TGTGCCAGCAGCTTACTACGGGCTGGGGCCAACGTCCTGACTTTC.

A word on this clonotype: This may stem from a read error, because a much larger clone lies one nucleotide away. This chain joins TRBV12-3 or TRBV12-4 and TRBJ2-7; TRBD1 agrees at 8 bases. The CDR3 spans 15 residues. V trimming: 5 bases; J trimming: 7 bases; junction bases outside the gene matches: 13. The CDR3 here is CASSPTGDGYNEQYF. The CDR3 DNA follows: TGTGCCAGCAGTCCGACAGGGGACGGGTACAATGAGCAGTACTTC.

Only one count was recorded for this clonotype. The chain carries TRBV28 and TRBJ2-3, with a possible D match to TRBD1 (5 bases). CDR1 and CDR2 (germline): MDHEN, SYDVKM. The CDR3 is 16 amino acids. Deletions cut 1 base from V and 4 bases from J, with 15 bases between. CDR3 coding DNA: TGTGCCAGCAGTTTATCAGGGCAGGGTATGCCAGATACGCAGTATTTT. Translation: CASSLSGQGMPDTQYF.

V gene TRBV6-6 combines with J gene TRBJ1-5, with 8 nucleotides matching TRBD1. The CDR3 spans 14 residues. CDR1 MNHNY and CDR2 SVGAGI come from the germline V gene (reference sequence). With 7 bases clipped from V and 9 bases from J, the junction kept 11 bases outside the gene matches. The chain's CDR3 is CASTSDRGRGPQHF. DNA for the CDR3: TGTGCCAGCACTTCCGACAGGGGCCGGGGGCCCCAGCATTTT.

This clonotype occurred a few times. The chain couples TRBV3-1 to TRBJ2-2, with D possibly being TRBD1 or TRBD2 (5 bases each). The CDR3 has 13 amino acids. Looked up from germline, CDR1 is LGHDT and CDR2 is YNNKEL (reference sequence). Between the trimmed V and J ends, which lost 3 bases and 6 bases, there was a span of 8 bases. CDR3 residues: CASSQGESGELFF. CDR3 in DNA: TGTGCCAGCAGCCAGGGGGAGTCCGGGGAGCTGTTTTTT.

The genes are TRBV12-3 or TRBV12-4 and TRBJ2-7, with no clear D. The V gene lost 4 bases and the J gene lost 0 bases, with 10 bases spanning the gap. The CDR3 length is 14 residues. The CDR3 nucleotides are TGTGCCAGCAGTTCCGGTCATATCTCCTACGAGCAGTACTTC. Amino acid sequence: CASSSGHISYEQYF.

This rearrangement joins TRBV10-3 to TRBJ1-1; no reliable D call. CDR3 length equals 11 residues. Germline V gene sequence: CDR1 ENHRY, CDR2 SYGVKD. V lost 10 bases, J lost 9 bases, and 15 bases lay in between. The CDR3, as DNA: TGTGCCACTCAAGGTGCTCGCCAAGCTTTCTTT. Translation: CATQGARQAFF.

The chain has TRBV6-5 and TRBJ2-3, with 13 positions matching TRBD2. Trimming removed 0 bases from V and 2 bases from J; junction bases left unmatched: 11. Looked up from germline, CDR1 is MNHEY and CDR2 is SVGAGI. The CDR3 loop spans 20 amino acids. CDR3 sequence reads: CASSYSNSPGLAGSTDTQYF. DNA of the CDR3: TGTGCCAGCAGTTACTCTAACTCTCCGGGACTAGCGGGGTCCACAGATACGCAGTATTTT.

This clonotype occurred a few times. A much larger clone sits a single nucleotide away, making a read error possible. The chain couples TRBV29-1 to TRBJ2-3; 7 bases are a match to TRBD1. The CDR3 totals 15 residues. Losses at the gene ends were 4 bases for V and 0 bases for J; bases not matched to a gene: 7. CDR1 and CDR2 from the germline V gene are SQVTM and ANQGSEA. As DNA, the CDR3 is TGCAGCGTTGTCGGACAGGCAACTAGCACAGATACGCAGTATTTT. It translates to CSVVGQATSTDTQYF.

The chain combines TRBV30 with TRBJ2-7; TRBD1 might be the D (5 bases). The germline CDR1 and CDR2 sequences are GTSNPN and SVGIG (reference sequence). V was trimmed by 4 bases and J by 5 bases, leaving 18 bases between them. The CDR3 runs to 14 residues. The CDR3 reads CAWNRQSPGDEQYF. In DNA, the CDR3 is TGTGCCTGGAATCGACAGTCCCCTGGAGACGAGCAGTACTTC.

The rearrangement links TRBV6-5 to TRBJ2-2; D gene unclear. Germline values: CDR1 MNHEY, CDR2 SVGAGI. There are 19 residues in the CDR3. Trimming shortened V by 0 bases and J by 2 bases, and 19 bases separated the two germline ends. Written as DNA, the CDR3 is TGTGCCAGCAGTTACTCTCGATTAGCTGGTGAGACCAACACCGGGGAGCTGTTTTTT. Protein sequence: CASSYSRLAGETNTGELFF.

This clonotype was picked up many times. The gene calls are TRBV18 and TRBJ2-5; no clear D. V shed 0 bases and J shed 5 bases, with 10 bases lying between them. The germline V gene encodes CDR1 KGHSH and CDR2 LQKENI. The CDR3 is 14 amino acids. CDR3 DNA: TGTGCCAGCTCACCACCGTCACGATATGAGACCCAGTACTTC. Protein: CASSPPSRYETQYF.

CDR3 bases: TGCGCCAGCAGCTTGGATCAGGGGGCGCCAAACACCGGGGAGCTGTTTTTT. This translates into CASSLDQGAPNTGELFF. V is TRBV5-1 and J is TRBJ2-2, with 8 bases that match TRBD1. V dropped 0 bases and J dropped 2; count of bases not matched to a gene: 6. This CDR3 has 17 amino acids. Germline values: CDR1 SGHRS, CDR2 YFSETQ.

This clonotype was detected ten times or more. The rearrangement uses TRBV6-2 or TRBV6-3 and TRBJ2-3; tentatively, D is TRBD2 (7 bases). Germline CDR1 MNHEY, CDR2 SVGEGT. V lost 0 bases, J lost 2 bases, and 12 bases lay in between. The CDR3 is 16 amino acids. CDR3 sequence: CASSYSIGGVTDTQYF. In DNA form, the CDR3 reads TGTGCCAGCAGTTACTCGATAGGGGGGGTCACAGATACGCAGTATTTT.

This chain uses TRBV15 with TRBJ2-1, with TRBD2 identical over 14 bases. Germline V CDR1 and CDR2: LNHNV, YYDKDF (reference sequence). With 4 bases clipped from V and 6 bases from J, the junction kept 14 bases outside the gene matches. The CDR3 is made up of 19 amino acids. In DNA form, the CDR3 reads TGTGCCACCAGCACCCCCCTGACTAGCGGGAGGGGGATTGCCAATGAGCAGTTCTTC. Protein product: CATSTPLTSGRGIANEQFF.

The chain couples TRBV12-3 or TRBV12-4 to TRBJ2-1; D is unclear. The end of the DNA is better explained by TRBJ2-7, so the J call may be wrong. The CDR3 covers 15 residues. In nucleotides, the CDR3 is TGTGCCAGCAGTGCCGCTGCGAGCTCCTACAATGAGCAGTACTTC. It specifies CASSAAASSYNEQYF.

This clonotype was picked up many times. The CDR3 nucleotides read TGCAGCGTTGACATTAGCGGGAGGGCCCACGAGCAGTACTTC. It yields the protein CSVDISGRAHEQYF. This chain uses TRBV29-1 with TRBJ2-7; TRBD2 matches at 11 bases. Trimming took 3 bases from V and 5 from J; bases not matched to a gene: 6. The length of the CDR3 is 14 residues. Germline loops: CDR1 SQVTM, CDR2 ANQGSEA.

Notes on this clonotype: A much larger clone lies one base from this, so it may be a read error. This sequence joins TRBV2 and TRBJ2-5; D gene ambiguous. Germline V gives CDR1 SNHLY, CDR2 FYNNEI. This CDR3 has 14 residues. The ends were cut back, 3 bases at V and 1 base at J, with 9 bases in the middle. In nucleotides, the CDR3 is TGTGCCAGCAGTGAGGGAAGCGTCCAAGAGACCCAGTACTTC. Protein sequence: CASSEGSVQETQYF.

The table lists this clonotype with a few counts. This chain joins TRBV6-5 and TRBJ2-7; TRBD1 aligns across 9 bases. This CDR3 region has 17 residues. In germline, CDR1 is MNHEY, CDR2 SVGAGI. J gave up 1 base and V 6 bases, and 13 bases lay outside the gene matches. The CDR3 DNA reads as TGTGCCAGCAGCTCACTCATCTCACAGGGGGCATCCTACGAGCAGTACTTC. This encodes CASSSLISQGASYEQYF.

This clonotype was detected a few times. The chain couples TRBV27 to TRBJ1-1; D not resolved. This CDR3 contains 13 residues. Germline values: CDR1 MNHEY, CDR2 SMNVEV (reference sequence). V lost 8 bases and J lost 0, with 10 bases in between. The CDR3 DNA reads as TGTGCCAGCTCGAACTTCCTGAACACTGAAGCTTTCTTT. Encoded protein: CASSNFLNTEAFF.

This clonotype was recorded only once. The DNA is left out, because the CDR3 cannot be placed on it with certainty; the CDR3 is given as TCRdb lists it. The gene calls are TRBV7-9 and TRBJ1-2; TRBD1, as called in the table, went unchecked against the DNA. Per germline, CDR1 SEHNR and CDR2 FQNEAQ (reference sequence). Ends included, the CDR3 has 13 residues. CDR3 amino acids: CTSRPLEMYGCTF.

The V call is TRBV6-1, the J call TRBJ2-3; D unresolved. V lost 4 bases to trimming and J lost 2 bases, with 19 bases between them. The germline gives CDR1 MNHNS, CDR2 SASEGT. There are 17 residues in the CDR3. The CDR3 DNA reads TGTGCCAGCAGTGCCTTCCTTCAACAGCTTTCCACAGATACGCAGTATTTT. Its protein is CASSAFLQQLSTDTQYF.

In its sample, this clonotype was seen many times. The rearrangement uses TRBV20-1 and TRBJ2-5; no firm D call. Germline V lookup: CDR1 DFQATT, CDR2 SNEGSKA (reference sequence). The CDR3 has 15 residues. V lost 2 bases to trimming and J lost 2 bases, with 15 bases between them. The CDR3 DNA reads as TGCAGTGCTAGACGGTCCGGAAACTTACAAGAGACCCAGTACTTC. This sequence encodes CSARRSGNLQETQYF.

The chain recombines TRBV7-9 with TRBJ1-4; D ambiguous. With 3 bases removed from V and 8 bases from J, the gap between germline ends came to 13 bases. The CDR3 runs 14 residues. Germline assignment: CDR1 SEHNR and CDR2 FQNEAQ (reference sequence). In DNA form, the CDR3 reads TGTGCCAGCAGCTTTGGGCAGACTGGCGAAAAACTGTTTTTT. It yields the protein CASSFGQTGEKLFF.

This clonotype was recorded at least ten times. DNA of the CDR3: TGCAGCGCCCCAACGGCGGGGCTCGCAGATACGCAGTATTTT. It yields the protein CSAPTAGLADTQYF. The rearrangement uses TRBV29-1 and TRBJ2-3, with TRBD2 as a possible D gene (6 bases). Germline-derived CDR1 and CDR2 are SQVTM and ANQGSEA. CDR3 length: 14 residues. The V end was cut by 7 bases, the J end by 4 bases, with 18 bases between.

The V call is TRBV4-3, the J call TRBJ2-6; 8 bases line up with TRBD2. V was pared by 0 bases and J by 1 base, with 5 bases of the junction left unmatched. This CDR3 comprises 18 residues. Germline V gene lookup returns CDR1 LGHNA and CDR2 YSLEER. The CDR3 DNA follows: TGCGCCAGCAGCCAAGATTTAGCGGGGAAATCTGGGGCCAACGTCCTGACTTTC. This encodes CASSQDLAGKSGANVLTF.

This clonotype was counted a single time. The V gene is TRBV4-3, the J gene TRBJ2-3, with D uncertain. Trimming removed 0 bases at V and 5 bases at J, with 12 bases between. Germline V gives CDR1 LGHNA, CDR2 YSLEER. The CDR3 extends over 15 amino acids. CDR3 nucleotide sequence: TGCGCCAGCAGCCAAGAGCGGAGCTCCGAAGATACGCAGTATTTT. This translates into CASSQERSSEDTQYF.

This clonotype has at least ten counts. The CDR3 DNA reads as TGCAGTGCTAGAAGGGGATTGGAGACCCAGTACTTC. It translates to CSARRGLETQYF. This sequence joins TRBV20-1 and TRBJ2-5; D perhaps matches TRBD1 (5 bases). The CDR3 runs to 12 residues. With 2 bases removed from V and 5 bases from J, the gap between germline ends came to 9 bases. Germline values: CDR1 DFQATT, CDR2 SNEGSKA (reference sequence).

There are many counts of this clonotype. The rearrangement uses TRBV28 and TRBJ2-3; no firm D call. Trimming took off 5 bases at V and 2 bases at J, with 11 bases between the two ends. The CDR3 is 14 amino acids. Germline loops: CDR1 MDHEN, CDR2 SYDVKM. CDR3 nucleotides: TGTGCCAGCAGTCCCAGGACGACCACAGATACGCAGTATTTT. Its translation: CASSPRTTTDTQYF. The variable domain in full, completed from reference TRBV28 and TRBJ2-3, reads DVKVTQSSRYLVKRTGEKVFLECVQDMDHENMFWYRQDPGLGLRLIYFSYDVKMKEKGDIPEGYSVSREKKERFSLILESASTNQTSMYLCASSPRTTTDTQYFGPGTRLTVL.